The 5 T cell receptor beta chains below all came from one sample that was sequenced in a study of T cell responses to AZD1222 COVID-19 vaccine. Sequenced by immunoSEQ multiplex PCR; TCRdb stores in-frame clones only, minus some. The sample records roughly 200,000 clones, roughly nine tenths being singletons. The source material was peripheral blood, sampled 28 days after the second AZD1222 dose. The receptors stem from an adult who received the AZD1222 COVID-19 vaccine.

This rearrangement joins TRBV4-1 to TRBJ1-2; 9 bases agree with TRBD1. Trimming at V came to 3 bases and at J to 4 bases, leaving 9 bases not matched to a gene. This CDR3 spans 16 amino acids. Germline assignment: CDR1 MGHRA and CDR2 YSYEKL. The DNA of the CDR3 is TGCGCCAGCAGCCAGGCCGGGACAGGGTCTCTCTATGGCTACACCTTC. This sequence encodes CASSQAGTGSLYGYTF.

V gene TRBV10-3 combines with J gene TRBJ1-1; D is perhaps TRBD1 (6 bases). The CDR3 runs to 11 residues. The V end lost 6 bases, the J end lost 8 bases, and 10 bases lay between the germline ends. From germline, CDR1 is ENHRY and CDR2 SYGVKD. DNA of the CDR3: TGTGCCATCAGCCAGGGGACAGAAGCTTTCTTT. Translation gives CAISQGTEAFF.

The V and J genes are TRBV28 and TRBJ2-3, with 7 bases matching TRBD2. V was clipped by 5 bases and J by 3 bases; unmatched bases: 8. Germline lookup yields CDR1 MDHEN and CDR2 SYDVKM. The CDR3 has 15 amino acids. The CDR3 region has the DNA TGTGCCAGCAGTCCTCCGGCGGGACTAACAGATACGCAGTATTTT. Translating gives CASSPPAGLTDTQYF.

In its sample, this clone was seen a few times. CDR3 in DNA: TGTGCCACCAGTGCAGGATATAGCAATCAGCCCCAGCATTTT. This translates into CATSAGYSNQPQHF. V and J are TRBV24-1 and TRBJ1-5; D is unresolved. V was pared by 5 bases and J by 0 bases, with 7 bases between. The CDR3 is 14 residues long. CDR1 is KGHDR, CDR2 SFDVKD, per germline.

DNA of the CDR3: TGTGCCAGCAGCGGACTAGCCACGGGGACCCAGTACTTC. It is translated as CASSGLATGTQYF. The chain combines TRBV7-9 with TRBJ2-5; 8 positions match TRBD2. Trimming took 5 bases from V and 7 from J; bases not matched to a gene: 6. CDR3 length: 13 amino acids. The V gene's germline CDR1 is SEHNR and CDR2 FQNEAQ (reference sequence). Variable domain in full (rest from reference TRBV7-9 and TRBJ2-5): DTGVSQNPRHKITKRGQNVTFRCDPISEHNRLYWYRQTLGQGPEFLTYFQNEAQLEKSRLLSDRFSAERPKGSFSTLEIQRTEQGDSAMYLCASSGLATGTQYFGPGTRLLVL.